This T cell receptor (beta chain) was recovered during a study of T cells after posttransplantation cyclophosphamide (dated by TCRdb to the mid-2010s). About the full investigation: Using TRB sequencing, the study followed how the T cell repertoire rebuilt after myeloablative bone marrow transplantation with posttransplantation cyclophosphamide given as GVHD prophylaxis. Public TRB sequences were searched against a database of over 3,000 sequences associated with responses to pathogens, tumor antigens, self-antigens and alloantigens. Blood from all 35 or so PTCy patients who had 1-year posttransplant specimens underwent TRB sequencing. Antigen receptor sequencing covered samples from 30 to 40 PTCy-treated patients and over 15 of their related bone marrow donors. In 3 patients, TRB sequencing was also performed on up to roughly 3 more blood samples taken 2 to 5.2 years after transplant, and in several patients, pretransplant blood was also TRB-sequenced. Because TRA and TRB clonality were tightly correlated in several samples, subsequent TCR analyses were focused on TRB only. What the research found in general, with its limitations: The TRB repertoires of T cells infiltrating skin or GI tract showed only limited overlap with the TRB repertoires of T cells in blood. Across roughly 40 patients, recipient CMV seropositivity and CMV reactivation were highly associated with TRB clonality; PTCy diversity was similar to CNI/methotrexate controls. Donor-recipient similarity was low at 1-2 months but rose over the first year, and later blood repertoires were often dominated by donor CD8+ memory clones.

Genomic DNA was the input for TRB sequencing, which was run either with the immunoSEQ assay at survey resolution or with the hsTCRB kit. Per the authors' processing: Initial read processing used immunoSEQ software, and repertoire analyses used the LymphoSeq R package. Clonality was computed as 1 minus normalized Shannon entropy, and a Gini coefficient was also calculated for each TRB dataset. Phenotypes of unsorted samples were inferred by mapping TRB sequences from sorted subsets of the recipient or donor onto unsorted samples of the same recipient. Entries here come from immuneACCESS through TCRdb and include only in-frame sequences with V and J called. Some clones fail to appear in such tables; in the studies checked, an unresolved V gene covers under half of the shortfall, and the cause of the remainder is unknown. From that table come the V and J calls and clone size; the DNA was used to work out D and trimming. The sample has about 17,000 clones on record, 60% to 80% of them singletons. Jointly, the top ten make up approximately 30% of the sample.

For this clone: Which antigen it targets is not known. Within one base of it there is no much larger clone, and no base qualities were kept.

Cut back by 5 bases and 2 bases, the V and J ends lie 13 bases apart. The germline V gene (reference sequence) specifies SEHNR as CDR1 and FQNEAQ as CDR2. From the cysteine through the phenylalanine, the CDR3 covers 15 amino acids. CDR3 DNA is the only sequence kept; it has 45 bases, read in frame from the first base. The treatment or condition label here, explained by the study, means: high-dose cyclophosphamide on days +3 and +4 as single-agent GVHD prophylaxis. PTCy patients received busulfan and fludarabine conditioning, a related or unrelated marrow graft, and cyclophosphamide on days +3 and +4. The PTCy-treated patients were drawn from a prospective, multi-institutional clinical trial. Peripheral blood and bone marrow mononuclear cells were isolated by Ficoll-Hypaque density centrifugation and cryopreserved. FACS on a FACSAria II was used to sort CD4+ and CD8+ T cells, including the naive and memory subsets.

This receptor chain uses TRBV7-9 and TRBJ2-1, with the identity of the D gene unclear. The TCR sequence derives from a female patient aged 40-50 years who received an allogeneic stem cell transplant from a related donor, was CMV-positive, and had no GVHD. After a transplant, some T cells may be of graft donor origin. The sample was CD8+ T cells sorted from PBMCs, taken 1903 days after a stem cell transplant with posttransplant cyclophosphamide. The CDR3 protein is CASSTPDIPYNEQFF. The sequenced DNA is TGTGCCAGCAGCACCCCCGACATTCCCTACAATGAGCAGTTCTTC.